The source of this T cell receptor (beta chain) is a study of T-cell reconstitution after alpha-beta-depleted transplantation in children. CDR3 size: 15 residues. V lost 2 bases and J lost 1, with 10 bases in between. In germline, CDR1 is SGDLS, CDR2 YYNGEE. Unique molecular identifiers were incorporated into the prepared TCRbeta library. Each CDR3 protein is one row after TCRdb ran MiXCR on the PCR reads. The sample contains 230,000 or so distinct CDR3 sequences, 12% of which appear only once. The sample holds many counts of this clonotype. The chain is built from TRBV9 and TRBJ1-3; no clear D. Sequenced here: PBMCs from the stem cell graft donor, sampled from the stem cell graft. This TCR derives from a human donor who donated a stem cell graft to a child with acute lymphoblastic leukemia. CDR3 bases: TGTGCCAGCAGCGTCGGAGGAGGGTCTGGAAACACCATATATTTT. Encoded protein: CASSVGGGSGNTIYF.